These T cell receptor beta chains were read from a single sample in a study of blood T cell repertoires in COVID-19. The method was immunoSEQ multiplex PCR; TCRdb's version includes in-frame clones alone and lacks a portion of them. Among over 130,000 clones, 65% to 90% were seen once, and the ten largest hold around 3.5%. The sample was peripheral blood. These receptors all come from a man in his sixties or seventies with acute or convalescent COVID-19. Both conserved end residues are part of each CDR3. D genes are given only for firm matches. The listing skips clone size in some rows; elsewhere it reads once, few, many or a size class.

clone_size,d_call,v_call,j_call,cdr3_aa,cdr3_nt
.,TRBD1,TRBV7-2,TRBJ2-1,CASSSGQAPHYNEQFF,TGTGCCAGCAGCTCTGGACAGGCCCCCCATTACAATGAGCAGTTCTTC
.,TRBD1,TRBV27,TRBJ2-7,CASSFTGTGLSEQYF,TGTGCCAGCAGTTTCACCGGGACAGGGTTGAGTGAGCAGTACTTC
.,.,TRBV5-4,TRBJ2-3,CASSFGEGETDTQYF,TGTGCCAGCAGCTTTGGTGAAGGGGAAACAGATACGCAGTATTTT
.,.,TRBV2,TRBJ2-1,CASRERRDSLSSYNEQFF,TGTGCCAGCAGGGAAAGGAGGGACAGCCTTAGCTCCTACAATGAGCAGTTCTTC
.,.,TRBV24-1,TRBJ2-6,CATSDTGPSGANVLTF,TGTGCCACCAGTGATACAGGGCCCTCTGGGGCCAACGTCCTGACTTTC
.,.,TRBV20-1,TRBJ2-7,CSASSGHQPYEQYF,TGCAGTGCTAGTTCCGGACACCAACCCTACGAGCAGTACTTC
once,.,TRBV4-2,TRBJ1-5,CASSQIFGGNQPQHF,TGTGCCAGCAGCCAAATTTTCGGAGGAAATCAGCCCCAGCATTTT
.,.,TRBV15,TRBJ2-1,CATSRQSRRGIYNEQFF,TGTGCCACCAGCAGACAATCTCGGAGGGGAATCTACAATGAGCAGTTCTTC
once,TRBD1,TRBV30,TRBJ1-4,CAWSGKGQGNEKLFF,TGTGCCTGGAGTGGCAAGGGACAGGGTAATGAAAAACTGTTTTTT
few,.,TRBV28,TRBJ2-4,CASWGMGALAKNIQYF,TGTGCCAGCTGGGGTATGGGGGCCCTAGCCAAAAACATTCAGTACTTC
once,TRBD2,TRBV28,TRBJ2-5,CASSPGLGAQYF,TGTGCCAGCAGTCCTGGACTAGGGGCCCAGTACTTC
many,.,TRBV6-5,TRBJ1-6,CASRPQGTGNSPLHF,TGTGCCAGCAGACCCCAGGGGACGGGGAATTCACCCCTCCACTTT
once,TRBD1,TRBV5-6,TRBJ2-7,CASSRDRAYEQYF,TGTGCCAGCAGCAGGGACAGGGCCTACGAGCAGTACTTC
.,.,TRBV7-2,TRBJ2-1,CASSAQGHEQFF,TGTGCCAGCAGCGCTCAGGGCCATGAGCAGTTCTTC
.,.,TRBV3-1/TRBV3-2,TRBJ1-3,CASSQGGLGNTIYF,TGTGCCAGCAGCCAAGGCGGGTTAGGAAACACCATATATTTT
.,.,TRBV9,TRBJ1-1,CASSVGRVGTEAFF,TGTGCCAGCAGCGTTGGCAGGGTTGGCACTGAAGCTTTCTTT
.,TRBD1,TRBV28,TRBJ2-5,CASSPPTGAQETQYF,TGTGCCAGCAGTCCCCCGACAGGGGCGCAAGAGACCCAGTACTTC
.,TRBD2,TRBV24-1,TRBJ2-1,CATSDATSGRGEQFF,TGTGCCACCAGTGATGCGACTAGCGGGAGGGGCGAGCAGTTCTTC
.,.,TRBV19,TRBJ1-1,CASDRKSPMNTEAFF,TGTGCCTCCGACAGGAAAAGCCCCATGAACACTGAAGCTTTCTTT
.,.,TRBV18,TRBJ2-1,CASSPGGGIDEQFF,TGTGCCAGCTCACCAGGGGGAGGAATCGATGAGCAGTTCTTC
.,TRBD1,TRBV6-5,TRBJ1-1,CASSNRGANTEAFF,TGTGCCAGCAGCAACAGGGGGGCGAACACTGAAGCTTTCTTT
.,TRBD1,TRBV29-1,TRBJ1-1,CSVRGQGNVETEAFF,TGCAGCGTACGGGGACAGGGGAATGTGGAGACTGAAGCTTTCTTT
.,.,TRBV6-1,TRBJ2-2,CASSEMGAGTGELFF,TGTGCCAGCAGTGAGATGGGGGCAGGCACCGGGGAGCTGTTTTTT
.,TRBD1,TRBV3-1/TRBV3-2,TRBJ2-7,CASSLQGVNYEQYF,TGTGCCAGCAGCCTACAGGGGGTCAATTACGAGCAGTACTTC
.,TRBD2,TRBV6-5,TRBJ2-3,CASSGLAASDTQYF,TGTGCCAGCAGCGGACTAGCGGCCTCAGATACGCAGTATTTT
.,TRBD1,TRBV5-1,TRBJ1-4,CASSLFGTGNEKLFF,TGCGCCAGCAGCTTATTCGGGACAGGGAATGAAAAACTGTTTTTT
.,.,TRBV5-1,TRBJ2-3,CASSLGQASNTQYF,TGCGCCAGCAGCTTGGGACAGGCATCCAATACGCAGTATTTT
.,.,TRBV28,TRBJ1-1,CASSFTTNTEAFF,TGTGCCAGCAGTTTTACAACGAACACTGAAGCTTTCTTT
once,.,TRBV11-2,TRBJ1-4,CASSLGGEANEKLFF,TGTGCCAGCAGCTTAGGCGGGGAAGCTAATGAAAAACTGTTTTTT
.,.,TRBV6-5,TRBJ2-5,CASSTRNQETQYF,TGTGCCAGCAGTACTAGGAATCAAGAGACCCAGTACTTC
.,.,TRBV27,TRBJ2-7,CASSLIRGSYEQYF,TGTGCCAGCAGTTTAATTAGGGGGTCCTACGAGCAGTACTTC
.,TRBD1,TRBV19,TRBJ2-3,CASKGTGAGTDTQYF,TGTGCCAGTAAAGGGACAGGGGCTGGCACAGATACGCAGTATTTT
.,TRBD2,TRBV7-2,TRBJ2-1,CASSILAGVDEQFF,TGTGCCAGCAGTATCCTGGCGGGAGTGGATGAGCAGTTCTTC
.,TRBD2,TRBV15,TRBJ2-7,CATSREAGGPHSYEQYF,TGTGCCACCAGCAGAGAAGCGGGAGGGCCTCACTCCTACGAGCAGTACTTC
.,.,TRBV10-3,TRBJ2-7,CAISGGEQEGPYEQYF,TGTGCCATCAGTGGTGGCGAGCAGGAGGGACCCTACGAGCAGTACTTC
.,TRBD2,TRBV11-2,TRBJ2-3,CASSLVSSGSTDTQYF,TGTGCCAGCAGCTTAGTGAGTAGCGGGAGCACAGATACGCAGTATTTT
.,TRBD2,TRBV4-3,TRBJ2-7,CASSQDLAGSYEQYF,TGCGCCAGCAGCCAAGATCTAGCGGGGTCCTACGAGCAGTACTTC
.,TRBD1,TRBV19,TRBJ2-2,CASVDDGTGWHGELFF,TGTGCCAGTGTAGACGACGGGACAGGCTGGCACGGGGAGCTGTTTTTT
.,.,TRBV19,TRBJ1-5,CASSTQSDQHF,TGTGCCAGTAGTACACAAAGCGACCAGCATTTT
many,TRBD1,TRBV28,TRBJ2-7,CASSFTGGDYEQYF,TGTGCCAGCAGTTTTACAGGGGGCGATTACGAGCAGTACTTC
once,TRBD2,TRBV7-3,TRBJ2-1,CASSLIGRGLGLAGGRGSNEQFF,TGTGCCAGCAGCTTAATCGGCAGGGGACTGGGACTAGCGGGAGGAAGAGGTTCAAATGAGCAGTTCTTC
once,TRBD2,TRBV19,TRBJ2-1,CASSNGLAGGGNEQFF,TGTGCCAGTAGTAACGGACTAGCGGGAGGGGGCAATGAGCAGTTCTTC
.,.,TRBV3-1/TRBV3-2,TRBJ2-1,CASSQEIRGVLFF,TGTGCCAGCAGCCAAGAGATCAGGGGAGTGCTGTTCTTC
.,TRBD1,TRBV6-2/TRBV6-3,TRBJ1-2,CASSSTGRSYGYTF,TGTGCCAGCAGTTCGACAGGGAGGTCCTATGGCTACACCTTC
.,.,TRBV9,TRBJ2-7,CASSPRLAYEQYF,TGTGCCAGCAGCCCCAGACTGGCCTACGAGCAGTACTTC
.,TRBD2,TRBV7-9,TRBJ2-3,CASSRGGGTDTQYF,TGTGCCAGCAGCCGTGGGGGGGGCACAGATACGCAGTATTTT
.,TRBD1,TRBV19,TRBJ2-7,CASSIHLSLTGGRPYEQYF,TGTGCCAGTAGTATTCATTTAAGTCTGACAGGGGGCCGACCCTACGAGCAGTACTTC
.,.,TRBV18,TRBJ2-5,CASSPPNGGETQYF,TGTGCCAGCTCACCCCCAAACGGAGGGGAGACCCAGTACTTC
.,.,TRBV5-1,TRBJ2-7,CASSLDGPGEQYF,TGCGCCAGCAGCCTGGACGGTCCGGGAGAGCAGTACTTC
.,TRBD2,TRBV11-3,TRBJ2-7,CASSPPGGGEQYF,TGTGCCAGCAGCCCTCCCGGGGGAGGGGAGCAGTACTTC
.,.,TRBV30,TRBJ2-5,CAWNPSGETQYF,TGTGCCTGGAACCCCAGCGGAGAGACCCAGTACTTC
.,TRBD1,TRBV7-3,TRBJ1-1,CASSLKGLGTGSVTEAFF,TGTGCCAGCAGCTTAAAGGGTCTCGGGACAGGGAGCGTCACTGAAGCTTTCTTT
.,TRBD2,TRBV5-1,TRBJ2-3,CASSTLGGGTDTQYF,TGCGCCAGCAGCACCCTGGGGGGGGGCACAGATACGCAGTATTTT
once,.,TRBV9,TRBJ2-3,CASSVAPRGTDTQYF,TGTGCCAGCAGCGTAGCGCCAAGAGGCACAGATACGCAGTATTTT
.,.,TRBV9,TRBJ2-1,CASSLGNEQFF,TGTGCCAGCAGTCTCGGCAATGAGCAGTTCTTC
.,TRBD1,TRBV3-1/TRBV3-2,TRBJ2-5,CASSVRDRVYETQYF,TGTGCCAGCAGCGTCCGGGACAGGGTTTACGAGACCCAGTACTTC
.,.,TRBV6-2/TRBV6-3,TRBJ2-5,CASSYRLQETQYF,TGTGCCAGCAGTTATCGGTTACAAGAGACCCAGTACTTC
once,TRBD1,TRBV29-1,TRBJ2-3,CSVRDRHSTDTQYF,TGCAGCGTAAGGGACAGGCATAGCACAGATACGCAGTATTTT
once,TRBD1,TRBV19,TRBJ2-7,CASSAGQGLTMEQYF,TGTGCCAGTAGTGCCGGACAGGGGCTCACTATGGAGCAGTACTTC